This TCR beta chain was sequenced in a study of blood T cell repertoires in COVID-19 (dated by TCRdb to the early 2020s). Background on the whole study: Collaborator samples came from the United States, Italy and Spain and covered acute and convalescent phases of COVID-19. Where available, HLA class I and class II types were obtained from metadata supplied by the sample provider rather than from assay-based typing. Samples were obtained from the ongoing ImmuneRACE study (first 160 participants) and from over 1,000 subjects provided by 6 global collaborators. A freely available public database, intended as a resource for researchers studying the immune response to SARS-CoV-2, is where the repertoires were released. Sample metadata almost always included a de-identified subject ID, COVID-19 status, age in years and sex. Deeply sampled blood TCRbeta repertoires from subjects exposed to, actively infected with, or recovered from COVID-19 were included in the dataset. The prospective study material was composed of cDNA or gDNA derived from T cells, B-cell-depleted T cells, or PBMCs. What the study reported, not specific to this receptor: Clinical and demographic metadata were provided uncurated, with the amount varying by source and participant.

The V end gives up 5 bases and the J end 3 bases, leaving 4 bases in the junction not matched to a gene. In the germline V gene, CDR1 corresponds to KGHSH and CDR2 to LQKENI. Inclusive of the bounding cysteine and phenylalanine, the CDR3 is 15 residues long. The entry retains the CDR3 DNA only, 45 bases that are in frame from base 1. Participants in the prospective study were aged roughly 18 to 100 years, lived in under 30 United States geographic areas, and enrolled through a virtual design. Cohort assignment in the prospective study relied on participant-reported clinical history from a screening survey and a study questionnaire. For ImmuneRACE Cohort 3, a participant was defined as recovered based on two consecutive negative NP/OP PCR tests, clearance by a healthcare professional, or resolution of symptoms. Mobile phlebotomists in the prospective study collected whole blood, serum and a nasopharyngeal or oropharyngeal swab from every participant. Over a roughly two-month period, participants in the prospective study had the option of providing additional blood draws and questionnaires. Prospective study blood samples were shipped either frozen or at room temperature before DNA extraction.

With respect to this clone: Its target antigen remains unknown. Base qualities are not recorded, but no much larger clone differs from it by a single base.

TCRbeta CDR3 regions were amplified from genomic DNA by means of the immunoSEQ Assay, a bias-controlled multiplex PCR. Regarding the original processing steps: Nucleated cell counts per sample were estimated from amplification of reference gene primers within the assay. To quantify the absolute abundance of each unique TCRbeta CDR3 rearrangement, sequence reads were collapsed and filtered. For each sample, productive Simpson clonality was calculated as the square root of Simpson's diversity index over productive rearrangements. Imported from immuneACCESS, the table was reduced by TCRdb to in-frame sequences with V and J called. These copies leave out some clones; in studies compared against another copy, an unresolved V gene accounts for under half, and the cause of the remainder is not known. V and J calls and clone size are copied from that table; D and trimming were computed from the DNA. This sample gives 190,000 or so clones in total; approximately 90% of them show up just once. The leading ten clones occupy 1.2% of the sample.

The sequenced sample consisted of PBMCs or T cells enriched from blood (not recorded which). This receptor chain uses TRBV18 and TRBJ2-3; a stretch of 11 junction bases matches TRBD1. The origin of this receptor is a man aged 25-45 years who had recovered from COVID-19. The DNA sequence is TGTGCCAGCTCAACGGACAGGGGGCGGACAGATACGCAGTATTTT. Its coded protein is CASSTDRGRTDTQYF.